This is a list of T cell receptor beta chains from one sample in a study of T cell responses to AZD1222 COVID-19 vaccine. TCRdb's copy holds only in-frame clones and misses some; the assay was immunoSEQ multiplex PCR. The sample shows 90,000 to 120,000 clones, around 84% of them seen only once. Here the sequenced sample was peripheral blood, taken on day 0 of AZD1222 vaccination. Receptor source: an adult in good health. The CDR3 runs from the conserved cysteine through the conserved F or W. Fields, in order: CDR3 length, V gene, clone size, CDR3 protein. Rows give clone size only sometimes, using once, few, many, or a class for an expanded clone.

>16|TRBV5-1|NA
CASSLVGDGTDFGYTF
>14|TRBV4-2|NA
CASSRGQAEETQYF
>13|TRBV2|NA
CASNRQGYDGYTF
>14|TRBV10-3|NA
CAISGDRDTGELFF
>14|TRBV7-2|NA
CASRRTSASDEQFF
>13|TRBV5-5|NA
CASSYSGNTEAFF
>17|TRBV3-1/TRBV3-2|NA
CASSQETGSSTNEKLFF
>17|TRBV5-1|NA
CASSFGSMRNSGNTIYF
>14|TRBV28|NA
CASTTLGTLGEQYF
>15|TRBV30|NA
CAWSSPRTENEKLFF
>13|TRBV29-1|NA
CSVEGTGNEKLFF
>17|TRBV19|NA
CASTPGSGGPGTGELFF
>16|TRBV9|once
CASSVGEGAGSTEAFF
>14|TRBV28|NA
CASIKQGGGTEAFF
>13|TRBV5-1|NA
CATSPGTGYGYTF
>14|TRBV24-1|few
CATSPYDHPYEQYF
>13|TRBV7-7|NA
CASSLSAEGEAFF
>15|TRBV5-1|NA
CASSSEGAHNEKLFF
>15|TRBV18|NA
CASSPPLSRTGELFF
>15|TRBV5-6|NA
CASSSWGRAYNEQFF
>18|TRBV28|NA
CASSFIWQGSSGANVLTF
>15|TRBV10-1|NA
CASSENLAGNTEAFF
>16|TRBV6-5|NA
CASSSRQGGRGETQYF
>15|TRBV5-1|NA
CASSETRGRGNTIYF